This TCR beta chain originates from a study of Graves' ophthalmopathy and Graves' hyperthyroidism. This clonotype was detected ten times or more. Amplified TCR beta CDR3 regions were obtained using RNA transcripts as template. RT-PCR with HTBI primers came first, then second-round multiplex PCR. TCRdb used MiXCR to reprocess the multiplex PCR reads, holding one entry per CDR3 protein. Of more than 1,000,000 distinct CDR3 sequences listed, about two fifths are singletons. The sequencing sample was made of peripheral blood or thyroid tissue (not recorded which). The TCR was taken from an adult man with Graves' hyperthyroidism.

CDR3 amino acids: CASRLTGLLPTEAFF. CDR3 sequence (DNA): TGTGCCAGCAGACTGACAGGGCTTCTCCCAACTGAAGCTTTCTTT. The gene calls are TRBV5-8 and TRBJ1-1; 7 nucleotides line up with TRBD1. The CDR3 totals 15 residues. With V trimmed by 5 bases and J by 5 bases, 12 bases remained unmatched. CDR1 and CDR2 (germline): SGHTS, YDEGEE.